These T cell receptor beta chains were read from a single sample in a study of blood T cell repertoires in COVID-19. Some clones are missing from TCRdb's copy, which holds only in-frame ones; the method was immunoSEQ multiplex PCR. The sample contains about 350,000 clones, roughly 89% of which appear only once. The sequenced material came from peripheral blood. Receptors were obtained from an older woman with COVID-19, enrolled during active disease. Both conserved end residues are part of each CDR3. D genes are given only for firm matches. Some rows have no size entry. The others give once, few or many, or a class for an expanded clone.

TRBJ2-7 14 - - TRBV7-9 CASSPNRDLYEQYF TGTGCCAGCAGCCCGAACAGGGATCTCTACGAGCAGTACTTC
TRBJ1-6 16 - TRBD1 TRBV2 CASSEALTGGGSPLHF TGTGCCAGCAGTGAAGCGCTTACAGGGGGCGGATCACCCCTCCACTTT
TRBJ2-1 15 - - TRBV27 CASSLWSGAPNEQFF TGTGCCAGCAGTTTATGGAGCGGCGCGCCGAATGAGCAGTTCTTC
TRBJ1-2 18 - - TRBV7-2 CASSSSVIQGRGGNGYTF TGTGCCAGCAGCTCCTCAGTTATACAGGGAAGAGGGGGTAATGGCTACACCTTC
TRBJ1-2 13 - TRBD1 TRBV7-9 CASSRPTGDGYTF TGTGCCAGCAGCCGCCCCACAGGGGATGGCTACACCTTC
TRBJ2-2 14 - TRBD1 TRBV18 CASSPGQGTGELFF TGTGCCAGCTCACCGGGACAGGGGACCGGGGAGCTGTTTTTT
TRBJ2-7 14 - TRBD1 TRBV5-4 CASSQDRDPDEQYF TGTGCCAGCAGCCAGGACAGGGATCCGGATGAGCAGTACTTC
TRBJ2-3 15 - - TRBV9 CASSVERLPQDTQYF TGTGCCAGCAGCGTAGAACGACTACCCCAGGATACGCAGTATTTT
TRBJ2-3 16 - TRBD2 TRBV5-1 CASSWTSGGAIDTQYF TGCGCCAGCAGCTGGACTAGCGGGGGGGCCATAGATACGCAGTATTTT
TRBJ1-1 15 - - TRBV5-1 CASSRQAGPNTEAFF TGCGCCAGCAGCCGTCAGGCAGGGCCTAACACTGAAGCTTTCTTT
TRBJ1-4 15 - TRBD1 TRBV27 CASSLWTGAGEKLFF TGTGCCAGCAGTTTATGGACAGGGGCTGGTGAAAAACTGTTTTTT
TRBJ1-5 13 - - TRBV5-3 CARSLDRSGTQHF TGTGCCAGAAGCTTGGATAGGTCAGGAACCCAGCATTTT
TRBJ2-5 18 - - TRBV5-5 CASSSGRPGQLTGETQYF TGTGCCAGCAGCTCGGGAAGGCCGGGACAACTTACGGGGGAGACCCAGTACTTC
TRBJ1-3 12 - - TRBV29-1 CSVESLGNTIYF TGCAGCGTTGAGAGCCTCGGAAACACCATATATTTT
TRBJ1-1 15 once TRBD1 TRBV11-2 CASSLVGGLNTEAFF TGTGCCAGCAGCTTAGTAGGGGGCCTGAACACTGAAGCTTTCTTT
TRBJ2-2 15 once - TRBV28 CASSSNFRITGELFF TGTGCCAGCAGTTCAAACTTCAGGATCACCGGGGAGCTGTTTTTT
TRBJ1-2 17 - TRBD1 TRBV6-1 CASSEALGTGSNYGYTF TGTGCCAGCAGTGAAGCCCTAGGGACAGGCAGTAACTATGGCTACACCTTC
TRBJ1-2 14 - - TRBV11-3 CASLASAMFYGYTF TGTGCCAGCTTGGCGTCAGCGATGTTCTATGGCTACACCTTC
TRBJ2-6 19 - TRBD1 TRBV11-3 CASSPGTGKTASGANVLTF TGTGCCAGCAGCCCCGGGACAGGGAAGACCGCCTCTGGGGCCAACGTCCTGACTTTC
TRBJ1-5 13 - - TRBV2 CASRAGFDQPQHF TGTGCCAGCAGGGCAGGGTTTGATCAGCCCCAGCATTTT
TRBJ1-2 13 once - TRBV7-2 CASPGSSPYGYTF TGTGCCAGTCCGGGGTCCTCCCCCTATGGCTACACCTTC
TRBJ2-5 16 once TRBD1 TRBV19 CASSRGQGGNQETQYF TGTGCCAGTAGTAGGGGACAGGGGGGAAACCAAGAGACCCAGTACTTC
TRBJ1-5 13 - - TRBV12-3/TRBV12-4 CASSVDGRFPQHF TGTGCCAGCAGTGTGGACGGGAGGTTCCCCCAGCATTTT
TRBJ2-3 15 - TRBD2 TRBV11-3 CASSLRGAGGDTQYF TGTGCCAGCAGCTTAAGGGGAGCGGGGGGAGATACGCAGTATTTT
TRBJ1-1 16 - TRBD1 TRBV24-1 CATSDFAGQGVTEAFF TGTGCCACCAGTGATTTCGCCGGACAGGGGGTTACTGAAGCTTTCTTT
TRBJ1-1 13 - TRBD1 TRBV19 CASSRTGATEAFF TGTGCCAGTAGTAGGACAGGAGCAACTGAAGCTTTCTTT
TRBJ1-5 15 once - TRBV5-1 CASSLGHILNQPQHF TGCGCCAGCAGCTTAGGACACATACTCAATCAGCCCCAGCATTTT
TRBJ1-5 16 once - TRBV28 CASSLSQAYSNQPQHF TGTGCCAGCAGTTTATCACAGGCCTATAGCAATCAGCCCCAGCATTTT
TRBJ2-1 14 - TRBD1 TRBV5-1 CASTEGAHYNEQFF TGCGCCAGCACCGAGGGGGCTCACTACAATGAGCAGTTCTTC
TRBJ1-5 15 - - TRBV5-1 CASSLRQGSNQPQHF TGCGCCAGCAGCTTGCGGCAGGGAAGCAATCAGCCCCAGCATTTT
TRBJ2-7 14 once - TRBV15 CATSPSGQYYEQYF TGTGCCACCAGCCCCTCGGGACAATATTACGAGCAGTACTTC
TRBJ2-4 15 - TRBD1 TRBV6-5 CASSRDRVAGDIQYF TGTGCCAGCAGCCGGGACAGGGTGGCCGGGGACATTCAGTACTTC
TRBJ2-7 14 - TRBD1 TRBV30 CAWSRDRGIYEQYF TGTGCCTGGAGCCGGGACAGGGGGATCTACGAGCAGTACTTC
TRBJ1-2 15 - - TRBV9 CASSVPEGSNYGYTF TGTGCCAGCAGCGTCCCAGAGGGCTCTAACTATGGCTACACCTTC
TRBJ1-3 17 - TRBD1 TRBV15 CATSRGSAGQGGNTIYF TGTGCCACCAGCAGAGGTTCCGCCGGACAGGGAGGAAACACCATATATTTT
TRBJ2-7 15 - TRBD2 TRBV6-5 CASSSPGTSQSEQYF TGTGCCAGCAGTTCACCCGGGACTAGTCAGTCGGAGCAGTACTTC
TRBJ1-5 12 - - TRBV6-6 CASSYSDQPQHF TGTGCCAGCAGTTACTCCGATCAGCCCCAGCATTTT
TRBJ1-4 15 few TRBD1 TRBV9 CASSPGGRSPEILFF TGTGCCAGCAGCCCAGGGGGCAGGTCACCCGAGATACTGTTTTTT
TRBJ1-1 14 - - TRBV2 CASSGGSTNTEAFF TGTGCCAGCAGTGGGGGCTCTACGAACACTGAAGCTTTCTTT
TRBJ1-6 13 - - TRBV3-1/TRBV3-2 CASSQVATRGLHF TGTGCCAGCAGCCAAGTGGCGACTAGGGGCCTCCACTTT
TRBJ2-1 14 - TRBD2 TRBV9 CASSKQRGGNEQFF TGTGCCAGCAGCAAGCAGCGGGGGGGCAATGAGCAGTTCTTC
TRBJ1-1 12 - - TRBV5-1 CASSLGTTEAFF TGCGCCAGCAGCTTGGGGACAACTGAAGCTTTCTTT